This T cell receptor (beta chain) was retrieved from a study of regulatory T cells in long-lasting Graves disease. Findings and limits, study-wide: Newly diagnosed disease favored TRBV20-1 and TRBJ2-1 over persistent disease. The sample size was small, and this may have reduced accuracy.

Time point reported: persistent/refractory GD, antithyroid drugs over 5 years with positive TRAb. Isolated PBMC RNA provided the starting material for the TCR library. Trimming removed 2 bases at V and 0 bases at J, with 17 bases between. The CDR3 consists of 16 residues. The germline V gene has CDR1 DFQATT and CDR2 SNEGSKA (reference sequence). Libraries of TCR beta came from iRepertoire HTBI primers plus Arm-PCR of CDR3 regions. Each CDR3 protein gets one entry after TCRdb re-called the multiplex PCR reads with MiXCR. The repertoire holds a few hundred thousand distinct CDR3 sequences, with around 23% as singletons. This clonotype was seen a few times. Antigen specificity is unknown.

This sequence joins TRBV20-1 and TRBJ2-7; D is unresolved. This sample comprised peripheral blood mononuclear cells (PBMCs), obtained when the disease was refractory, from a patient treated with antithyroid drugs. This receptor was identified in a woman in her forties with Graves disease. The CDR3 protein is CSARIQPNSISYEQYF. Written as DNA, the CDR3 is TGCAGTGCTAGAATCCAACCCAACTCCATCTCCTACGAGCAGTACTTC.